Below, one TCR beta chain is given with its context. Its cognate antigen has yet to be identified. No much larger clone exists at a distance of one base, and base qualities are not known. The data derive from a study of shared T cell receptors in the human thymus (TCRdb year 2021). With regard to the full study: The study examined how self-reactive, shared T-cell receptor alpha chains are generated in the human thymus.

The method behind the library was the immunoSEQ multiplex PCR assay. Held by TCRdb, this immuneACCESS table contains in-frame sequences only and omits some clones. Under half of the omission traces to an unresolved V gene where checked; the cause of the rest is unknown. In this sample the table shows hundreds of thousands of clones, roughly 74% of which occur a single time. The ten biggest clones cover about 0.014% of the sample. The CDR3 contains 18 residues, cysteine and phenylalanine counted. CDR3 DNA is the only sequence kept; it has 54 bases, read in frame from the first base. V loses 2 bases at its end and J loses 4 bases; junction bases beyond the gene matches: 11. For CDR1 and CDR2, the germline V gene lists MGHDK and SYGVNS. The sample also formed part of further work on human thymus T cells. The second study also describes: The donors were immunologically healthy infants in Finland who had open corrective cardiac surgery for congenital heart defects. Thymus tissue was collected as surgical resects that were removed during corrective cardiac surgery. V and J gene segment usage appeared biased in both thymic and peripheral blood repertoires. The related research reported highly overlapping thymic TCR repertoires among unrelated individuals. The study characterized TCR alpha and beta repertoires from about 8 infant thymus samples and a few related peripheral blood samples. The cohort included more than 5 male and two female infants, with donor ages spanning 7 to 244 days. Thymocytes were freed from the tissue by mechanical means and kept at -70 degrees C as pellets of roughly 8.5-30 million cells. Genomic DNA was extracted from frozen cell pellets with a QIAsymphony instrument. TCRB and TCRAD loci were amplified from a standardized quantity of quality-controlled genomic DNA using the immunoSEQ multiplex PCR assay. The V(D)J region was spanned by amplicons of a length sufficient to cover the CDR3 and to identify V and J genes. The amplicons were sequenced on an Illumina platform via the commercial immunoSEQ service. Primer bias and sequencing errors were corrected as previously described, and TCRAD and TCRB definitions were based on the IMGT database. Repertoires were analysed with immunoSEQ Analyzer 3.0 and VDJTools, covering basic statistics, V/J segment usage, diversity estimates, rarefaction and pairwise overlap. Chao1, ChaoE, Efron-Thisted, Shannon and inverse Simpson indices were used to estimate diversity, which was also estimated on datasets down-sampled to the smallest sample. For repertoire overlap, CDR3 nucleotide sequence, V gene and J gene had to match strictly, and clustering was done by Jaccard-based multidimensional scaling. On average, thymus samples gave roughly 800,000 unique TCRB clonotypes, whereas blood samples gave roughly 84,000.

The sample consisted of thymocytes. The sequence came from a boy younger than two with a congenital heart defect. Donor details come from another sample of the same person, matched by shared clones. In this chain, TRBV25-1 is recombined with TRBJ2-2, with 9 bases aligning to TRBD2. The CDR3 region reads CASSEAPEREAGTGELFF. The sequence in DNA is TGTGCCAGCAGTGAAGCCCCCGAGCGGGAGGCGGGCACCGGGGAGCTGTTTTTT. The entire variable domain, with the stretches around the CDR3 drawn from the reference TRBV25-1 and TRBJ2-2 proteins, is EADIYQTPRYLVIGTGKKITLECSQTMGHDKMYWYQQDPGMELHLIHYSYGVNSTEKGDLSSESTVSRIRTEHFPLTLESARPSHTSQYLCASSEAPEREAGTGELFFGEGSRLTVL.